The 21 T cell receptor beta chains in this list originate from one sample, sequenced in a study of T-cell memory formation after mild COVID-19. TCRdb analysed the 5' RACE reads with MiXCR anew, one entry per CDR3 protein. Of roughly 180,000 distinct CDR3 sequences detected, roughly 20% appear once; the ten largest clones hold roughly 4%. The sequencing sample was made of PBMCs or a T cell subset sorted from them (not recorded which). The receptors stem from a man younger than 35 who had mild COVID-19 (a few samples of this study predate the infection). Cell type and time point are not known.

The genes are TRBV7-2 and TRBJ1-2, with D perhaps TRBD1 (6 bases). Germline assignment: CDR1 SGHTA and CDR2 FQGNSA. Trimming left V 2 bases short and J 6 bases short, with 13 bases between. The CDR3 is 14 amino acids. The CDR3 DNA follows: TGTGCCAGCAGCTTACCTGACAGGCTCGATGGCTACACCTTC. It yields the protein CASSLPDRLDGYTF.

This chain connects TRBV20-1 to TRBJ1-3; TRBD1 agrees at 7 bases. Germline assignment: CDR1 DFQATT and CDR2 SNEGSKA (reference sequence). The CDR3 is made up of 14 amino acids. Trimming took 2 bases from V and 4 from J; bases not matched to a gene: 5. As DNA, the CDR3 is TGCAGTGCTAGACCAGGGGGTCGAGGAAACACCATATATTTT. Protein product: CSARPGGRGNTIYF.

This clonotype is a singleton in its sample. The CDR3: CASSYVFQSQEAFF. Written as DNA, the CDR3 is TGTGCCAGCAGTTACGTCTTTCAGTCACAGGAAGCTTTCTTT. The V and J genes are TRBV6-5 and TRBJ1-1; no definite D call. The V end lost 2 bases, the J end lost 8 bases, and 15 bases lay between the germline ends. The CDR3 length is 14 residues. From germline, CDR1 is MNHEY and CDR2 SVGAGI.

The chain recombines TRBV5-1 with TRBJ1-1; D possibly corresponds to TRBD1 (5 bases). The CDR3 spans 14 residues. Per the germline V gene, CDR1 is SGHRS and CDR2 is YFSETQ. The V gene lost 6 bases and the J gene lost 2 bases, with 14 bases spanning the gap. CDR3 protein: CASKPQGLNTEAFF. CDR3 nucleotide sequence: TGCGCCAGCAAACCCCAGGGCTTAAACACTGAAGCTTTCTTT.

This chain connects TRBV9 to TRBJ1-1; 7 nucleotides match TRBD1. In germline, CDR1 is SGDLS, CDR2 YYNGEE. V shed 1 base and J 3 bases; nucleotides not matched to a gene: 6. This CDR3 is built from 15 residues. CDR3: CASSVIERGHTEAFF. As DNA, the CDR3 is TGTGCCAGCAGCGTAATCGAGAGGGGGCACACTGAAGCTTTCTTT.

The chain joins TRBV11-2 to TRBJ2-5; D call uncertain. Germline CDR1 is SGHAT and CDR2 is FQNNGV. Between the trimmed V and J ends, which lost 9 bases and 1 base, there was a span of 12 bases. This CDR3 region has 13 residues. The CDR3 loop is CASTTEPQETQYF. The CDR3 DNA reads TGTGCCAGTACCACAGAGCCCCAAGAGACCCAGTACTTC.

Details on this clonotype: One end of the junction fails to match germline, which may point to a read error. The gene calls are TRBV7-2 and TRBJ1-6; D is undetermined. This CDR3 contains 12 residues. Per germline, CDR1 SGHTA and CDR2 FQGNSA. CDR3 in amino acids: CASSFEYSSLHF. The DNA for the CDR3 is TGTGCCAGCAGCTTCGAGTATTCATCCCTCCACTTT.

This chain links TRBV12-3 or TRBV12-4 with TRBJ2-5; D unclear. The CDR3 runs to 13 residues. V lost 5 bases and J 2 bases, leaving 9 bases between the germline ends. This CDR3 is CASSTQEQETQYF. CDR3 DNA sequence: TGTGCCAGCAGTACTCAGGAGCAAGAGACCCAGTACTTC.

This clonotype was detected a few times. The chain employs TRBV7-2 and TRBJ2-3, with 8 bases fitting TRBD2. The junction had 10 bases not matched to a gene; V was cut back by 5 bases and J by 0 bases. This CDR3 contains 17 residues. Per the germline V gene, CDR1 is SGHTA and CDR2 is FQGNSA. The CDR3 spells CASSPIAGTTSTDTQYF. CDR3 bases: TGTGCCAGCAGCCCCATAGCGGGGACGACTAGCACAGATACGCAGTATTTT. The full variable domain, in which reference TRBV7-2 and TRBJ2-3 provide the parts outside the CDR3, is GAGVSQSPSNKVTEKGKDVELRCDPISGHTALYWYRQSLGQGLEFLIYFQGNSAPDKSGLPSDRFSAERTGGSVSTLTIQRTQQEDSAVYLCASSPIAGTTSTDTQYFGPGTRLTVL.

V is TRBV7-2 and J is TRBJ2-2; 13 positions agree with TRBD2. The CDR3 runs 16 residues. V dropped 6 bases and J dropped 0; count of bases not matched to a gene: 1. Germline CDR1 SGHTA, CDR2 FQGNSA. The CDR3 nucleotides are TGTGCCAGCAGGGGACTAGCGGGGACGAACACCGGGGAGCTGTTTTTT. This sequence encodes CASRGLAGTNTGELFF.

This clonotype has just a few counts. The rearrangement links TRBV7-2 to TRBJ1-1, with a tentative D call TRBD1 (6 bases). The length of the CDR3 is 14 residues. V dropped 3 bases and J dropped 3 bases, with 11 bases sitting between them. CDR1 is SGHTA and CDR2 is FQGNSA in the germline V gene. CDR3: CASSFQGPDTEAFF. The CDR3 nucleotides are TGTGCCAGCAGCTTCCAGGGGCCGGACACTGAAGCTTTCTTT.

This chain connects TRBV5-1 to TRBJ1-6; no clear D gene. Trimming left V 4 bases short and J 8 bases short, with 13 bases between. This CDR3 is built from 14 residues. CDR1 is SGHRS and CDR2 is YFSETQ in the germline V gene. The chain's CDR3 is CASSLDGIDSPLHF. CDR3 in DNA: TGCGCCAGCAGCCTAGACGGAATTGATTCACCCCTCCACTTT.

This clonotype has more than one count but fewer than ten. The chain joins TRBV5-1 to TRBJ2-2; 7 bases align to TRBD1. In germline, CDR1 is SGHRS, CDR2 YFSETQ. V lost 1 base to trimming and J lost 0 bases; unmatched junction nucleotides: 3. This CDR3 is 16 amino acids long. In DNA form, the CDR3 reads TGCGCCAGCAGCTTGTTCGACAGGGCGAACACCGGGGAGCTGTTTTTT. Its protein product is CASSLFDRANTGELFF. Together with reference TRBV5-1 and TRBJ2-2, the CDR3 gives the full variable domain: KAGVTQTPRYLIKTRGQQVTLSCSPISGHRSVSWYQQTPGQGLQFLFEYFSETQRNKGNFPGRFSGRQFSNSRSEMNVSTLELGDSALYLCASSLFDRANTGELFFGEGSRLTVL.

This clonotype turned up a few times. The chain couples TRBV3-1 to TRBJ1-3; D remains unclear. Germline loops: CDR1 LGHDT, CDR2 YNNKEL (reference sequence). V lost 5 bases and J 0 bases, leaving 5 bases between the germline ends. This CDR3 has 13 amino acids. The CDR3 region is CASSATSGNTIYF. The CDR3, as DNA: TGTGCCAGCAGCGCAACCTCTGGAAACACCATATATTTT.

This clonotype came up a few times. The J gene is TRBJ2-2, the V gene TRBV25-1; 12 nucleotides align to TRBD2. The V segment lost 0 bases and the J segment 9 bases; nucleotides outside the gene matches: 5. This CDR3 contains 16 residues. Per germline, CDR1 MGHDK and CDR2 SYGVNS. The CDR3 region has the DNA TGTGCCAGCAGTGAATATCTAGCGGGGGGGCCCCGGGAGCTGTTTTTT. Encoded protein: CASSEYLAGGPRELFF.

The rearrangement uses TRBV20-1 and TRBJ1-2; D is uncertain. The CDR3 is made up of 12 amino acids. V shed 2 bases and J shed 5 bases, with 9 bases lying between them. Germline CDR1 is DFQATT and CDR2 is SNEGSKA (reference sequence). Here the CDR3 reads CSARSLLYGYTF. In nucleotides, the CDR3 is TGCAGTGCTAGAAGCCTTCTGTATGGCTACACCTTC.

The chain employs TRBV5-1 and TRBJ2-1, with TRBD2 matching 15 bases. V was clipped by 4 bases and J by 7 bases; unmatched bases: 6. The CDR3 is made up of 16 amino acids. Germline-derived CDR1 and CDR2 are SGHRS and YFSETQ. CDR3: CASSLRTSGGVNEQFF. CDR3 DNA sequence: TGCGCCAGCAGCCTGCGGACTAGCGGGGGGGTAAATGAGCAGTTCTTC.

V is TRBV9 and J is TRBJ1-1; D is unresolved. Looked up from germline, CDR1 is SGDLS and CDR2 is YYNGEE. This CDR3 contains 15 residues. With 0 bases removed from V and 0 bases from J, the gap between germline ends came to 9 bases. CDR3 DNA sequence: TGTGCCAGCAGCGTAGAGGGCAGATTGAACACTGAAGCTTTCTTT. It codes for CASSVEGRLNTEAFF.

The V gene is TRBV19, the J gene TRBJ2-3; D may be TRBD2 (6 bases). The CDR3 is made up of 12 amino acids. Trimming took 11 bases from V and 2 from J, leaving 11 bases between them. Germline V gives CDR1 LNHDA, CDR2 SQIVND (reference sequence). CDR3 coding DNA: TGTGCCGTCGGGGAGGTCACAGATACGCAGTATTTT. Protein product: CAVGEVTDTQYF.

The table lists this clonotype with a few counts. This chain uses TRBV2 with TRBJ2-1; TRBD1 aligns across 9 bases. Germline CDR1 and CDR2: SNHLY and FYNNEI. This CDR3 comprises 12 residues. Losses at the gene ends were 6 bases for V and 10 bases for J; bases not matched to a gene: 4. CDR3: CASRGDREEQFF. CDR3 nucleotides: TGTGCCAGCAGGGGGGACAGGGAAGAGCAGTTCTTC.

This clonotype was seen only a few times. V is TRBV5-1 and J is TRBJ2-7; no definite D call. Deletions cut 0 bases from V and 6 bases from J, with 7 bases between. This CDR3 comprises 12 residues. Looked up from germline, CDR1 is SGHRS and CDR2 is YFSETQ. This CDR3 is CASSLELSEQYF. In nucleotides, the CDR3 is TGCGCCAGCAGCTTGGAGCTCAGCGAGCAGTACTTC.